Shown below are 20 T cell receptor beta chains from a single sample sequenced in a study of CD8+CD57+ T cells in acquired aplastic anemia. Genomic DNA provided the template from which TCR beta VDJ and CDR3 profiles were obtained. One entry per CDR3 protein, called by TCRdb with MiXCR from the reads. The table records 250,000 to 300,000 distinct CDR3 sequences, 50% to 70% of them present only once. The sequenced sample was sorted CD4+, CD8+, or CD8+CD57+ T cells (not recorded which) from PBMCs. The receptors originated from a human donor with severe aplastic anemia or a healthy control (not recorded which).

The chain couples TRBV20-1 to TRBJ1-1; D call uncertain. Germline V CDR1 and CDR2: DFQATT, SNEGSKA (reference sequence). The CDR3 has 12 amino acids. The V end was cut by 5 bases, the J end by 5 bases, with 12 bases between. CDR3 nucleotide sequence: TGCAGTGCTTGGGTCTTAGGGACTGAAGCTTTCTTT. As protein: CSAWVLGTEAFF.

V usage is TRBV24-1 and J usage is TRBJ2-4; D may be TRBD1 (5 bases). The CDR3 has 14 amino acids. Trimming pared 0 bases from V and 9 bases from J, leaving 11 bases between. The germline V gene has CDR1 KGHDR and CDR2 SFDVKD. In DNA form, the CDR3 reads TGTGCCACCAGTGATTTGAGGGGATTGGGCATTCAGTACTTC. Its protein product is CATSDLRGLGIQYF.

This chain links TRBV5-1 with TRBJ2-7, with a weak D call TRBD2 (7 bases). The CDR3 is 14 residues long. Germline CDR1 and CDR2: SGHRS and YFSETQ. The V end was cut by 3 bases, the J end by 6 bases, with 16 bases between. DNA for the CDR3: TGCGCCAGCAGCTCCTGGGGGGGCAGGGGCGAGCAGTACGTC. Translated: CASSSWGGRGEQYV.

The rearrangement uses TRBV12-3 or TRBV12-4 and TRBJ1-4; D is possibly TRBD1 (5 bases). Trimming pared 4 bases from V and 8 bases from J, leaving 17 bases between. The CDR3 extends over 15 amino acids. Here the CDR3 DNA reads TGTGCCAGCAGTTACGGTGAGGGACTGGGCGAAAAACTGTTTTTT. Amino acids: CASSYGEGLGEKLFF.

The genes are TRBV7-9 and TRBJ1-4; D perhaps matches TRBD1 (6 bases). The CDR3 covers 16 residues. The V and J ends lost 2 bases and 0 bases respectively, with 10 bases between them. CDR1 and CDR2 (germline): SEHNR, FQNEAQ (reference sequence). CDR3 protein: CASSLSSGATNEKLFF. DNA of the CDR3: TGTGCCAGCAGCTTATCGTCAGGGGCAACTAATGAAAAACTGTTTTTT.

In this sample, this clonotype turned up many times. The chain couples TRBV5-5 to TRBJ2-7; no clear D. Germline V gene sequence: CDR1 SGHKS, CDR2 YYEKEE (reference sequence). Trimming stripped 4 bases from V and 4 bases from J, with 18 bases between. This CDR3 is 15 amino acids long. The CDR3 bases are TGTGCCAGCAGCCCCGCCGGTTTGTCCAGATACGAGCAGTACTTC. Its translation: CASSPAGLSRYEQYF.

This clonotype came up a few times. V is TRBV11-2 and J is TRBJ1-6; TRBD1 agrees at 8 bases. The germline V gene encodes CDR1 SGHAT and CDR2 FQNNGV. This CDR3 has 14 residues. V dropped 6 bases and J dropped 5; count of bases not matched to a gene: 3. The CDR3 spells CASRKDRDNSPLHF. Written as DNA, the CDR3 is TGTGCCAGCAGGAAGGACAGGGATAATTCACCCCTCCACTTT.

This chain joins TRBV20-1 and TRBJ2-1; D possibly corresponds to TRBD1 (6 bases). Trimming removed 3 bases at V and 8 bases at J, with 17 bases between. The CDR3 runs 14 residues. The germline V gene encodes CDR1 DFQATT and CDR2 SNEGSKA (reference sequence). Here the CDR3 DNA reads TGCAGTGCTAGGGGGGCGGCACGAACGGATGAGCAGTTCTTC. It encodes CSARGAARTDEQFF.

In regard to this clonotype: The germline gene is not matched at one end of the junction; a read error may be the cause. This chain uses TRBV10-3 with TRBJ1-1; no definite D call. From germline, CDR1 is ENHRY and CDR2 SYGVKD. CDR3 length: 14 amino acids. The CDR3 DNA is TGTGCCATCAGTCCCTCGCCCTTGAACACTGAAGCCTTCTTT. The encoded protein is CAISPSPLNTEAFF.

The chain combines TRBV2 with TRBJ2-1, with 7 bases that match TRBD1. Germline V CDR1 and CDR2: SNHLY, FYNNEI. There are 14 residues in the CDR3. V was clipped by 10 bases and J by 1 base; unmatched bases: 7. Here the CDR3 DNA reads TGTGCCACCATCCGGACAGGATCCTACAATGAGCAGTTCTTC. This sequence encodes CATIRTGSYNEQFF.

This clonotype was counted many times. The V gene is TRBV7-2, the J gene TRBJ2-4; D tentatively reads TRBD1 or TRBD2 (5 bases each). The germline gives CDR1 SGHTA, CDR2 FQGNSA. The CDR3 totals 13 residues. Trimming cost V 6 bases and J 9 bases, with 15 bases left between them. The CDR3 region has the DNA TGTGCCAGCAGTTCCCAGGGAGAAGGCATTCAGTACTTC. Its protein product is CASSSQGEGIQYF.

The V gene is TRBV5-1, the J gene TRBJ2-1; D remains ambiguous. CDR3 length equals 15 residues. Germline CDR1 reads SGHRS; CDR2 reads YFSETQ. Trimming left V 0 bases short and J 10 bases short, with 17 bases between. The CDR3 coding sequence is TGCGCCAGCAGCTTGGCCCTTGACTCCCCCAAGGAGCAGTTCTTC. Its translation is CASSLALDSPKEQFF. Full variable domain (rest looked up from reference TRBV5-1 and TRBJ2-1): KAGVTQTPRYLIKTRGQQVTLSCSPISGHRSVSWYQQTPGQGLQFLFEYFSETQRNKGNFPGRFSGRQFSNSRSEMNVSTLELGDSALYLCASSLALDSPKEQFFGPGTRLTVL.

The chain couples TRBV9 to TRBJ2-7; no clear D gene. From germline, CDR1 is SGDLS and CDR2 YYNGEE. The CDR3 is 13 residues long. Trimming cost V 5 bases and J 9 bases, with 18 bases left between them. For the CDR3, the DNA is TGTGCCAGCAGTTTCGGACCAGGTAGGGCGCAGTACTTC. This gives the protein CASSFGPGRAQYF. Combining the CDR3 with reference TRBV9 and TRBJ2-7 gives the whole variable domain DSGVTQTPKHLITATGQRVTLRCSPRSGDLSVYWYQQSLDQGLQFLIQYYNGEERAKGNILERFSAQQFPDLHSELNLSSLELGDSALYFCASSFGPGRAQYFGPGTRLTVT.

This clonotype was counted between two and nine times. The chain couples TRBV5-1 to TRBJ1-1, with unresolved D. V lost 0 bases and J lost 6, with 12 bases in between. CDR1 and CDR2 (germline): SGHRS, YFSETQ. This CDR3 comprises 14 residues. The CDR3 coding sequence is TGCGCCAGCAGCTTGGCCCGACTGAGCCCTGAAGCTTTCTTT. Encoded protein: CASSLARLSPEAFF.

This clonotype was seen a handful of times. This chain uses TRBV9 with TRBJ1-1; D may be TRBD1 (5 bases). This CDR3 contains 14 residues. CDR1 and CDR2 from the germline V gene are SGDLS and YYNGEE. V dropped 4 bases and J dropped 0 bases, with 10 bases sitting between them. DNA for the CDR3: TGTGCCAGCAGCACACAGGTCATGAACACTGAAGCTTTCTTT. Residues: CASSTQVMNTEAFF.

Many counts were recorded for this clonotype. The V and J genes are TRBV6-1 and TRBJ1-6; D ambiguous. CDR3 length equals 13 residues. The germline V gene encodes CDR1 MNHNS and CDR2 SASEGT. The germline V and J ends were trimmed by 6 bases and 10 bases, with 13 bases remaining between them. This CDR3 is CASSGEAGSPLHF. The CDR3 DNA reads TGTGCCAGCAGCGGGGAAGCTGGGTCACCCCTCCACTTT.

This clonotype was found once. This chain links TRBV2 with TRBJ1-2; no reliable D call. The CDR3 has 14 residues. V was cut by 3 bases and J by 3 bases, with 11 bases left in between. Germline CDR1 is SNHLY and CDR2 is FYNNEI. The CDR3 DNA reads as TGTGCCAGCAGTGACTCGAGGCCCCACTATGGCTACACCTTC. Its protein is CASSDSRPHYGYTF.

The chain couples TRBV19 to TRBJ1-6; 10 nucleotides line up with TRBD1. Germline assignment: CDR1 LNHDA and CDR2 SQIVND (reference sequence). The CDR3 loop spans 16 amino acids. The ends lost 2 bases at V and 7 bases at J; junction bases unmatched: 5. The CDR3 DNA reads as TGTGCCAGTAGTATAACGGGACAGGGGATGAATTCACCCCTCCACTTT. This sequence encodes CASSITGQGMNSPLHF. Full variable domain (rest looked up from reference TRBV19 and TRBJ1-6): DGGITQSPKYLFRKEGQNVTLSCEQNLNHDAMYWYRQDPGQGLRLIYYSQIVNDFQKGDIAEGYSVSREKKESFPLTVTSAQKNPTAFYLCASSITGQGMNSPLHFGNGTRLTVT.

This clonotype was detected ten times or more. Its ends do not fully match the called genes, so a read error is possible. The CDR3 is CASRIGAGWTEAFF. The CDR3 nucleotides are TGTGCCAGTAGAATAGGGGCAGGGTGGACTGAAGCTTTCTTT. This chain uses TRBV19 with TRBJ1-1; D might be TRBD1 (5 bases). Germline values: CDR1 LNHDA, CDR2 SQIVND (reference sequence). This CDR3 comprises 14 residues.

CDR3 amino acids: CSGGQGNSYEQYF. In DNA form, the CDR3 reads TGCAGCGGTGGACAGGGGAACTCCTACGAGCAGTACTTC. The chain joins TRBV29-1 to TRBJ2-7; the match to TRBD1 covers 9 bases. Trimming removed 7 bases from V and 0 bases from J; junction bases left unmatched: 4. The CDR3 has 13 amino acids. Germline V gene lookup returns CDR1 SQVTM and CDR2 ANQGSEA.